These 8 T cell receptor beta chains share one sample of origin, sequenced in a study of immune evolution from preneoplasia to lung adenocarcinoma. The assay was immunoSEQ multiplex PCR, and TCRdb's table has in-frame clones only and misses some. The table lists 10,000 or so clones, roughly three quarters of them singletons, with around 28% in the top ten. Sequencing input: FFPE normal lung tissue adjacent to the tumor. The receptors derive from a person between 60 and 70 years old with lung adenocarcinoma. Some clones in this sample may be carry-over from other donors' samples.

This clone came up once. This chain joins TRBV9 and TRBJ2-3; 12 bases align to TRBD2. The germline gives CDR1 SGDLS, CDR2 YYNGEE. The CDR3 is 18 residues long. V shed 0 bases and J 4 bases; nucleotides not matched to a gene: 9. The CDR3 nucleotides read TGTGCCAGCAGCGTAGAAGTGACTAGCGGGAGAGACGCAGATACGCAGTATTTT. This encodes CASSVEVTSGRDADTQYF.

The chain uses TRBV18 and TRBJ2-1, with 10 bases that match TRBD1. Germline V lookup: CDR1 KGHSH, CDR2 LQKENI. V dropped 3 bases and J dropped 6; count of bases not matched to a gene: 14. This CDR3 is 18 amino acids long. The CDR3 reads CASSPGNDRGRVGNEQFF. The CDR3 DNA reads as TGTGCCAGCTCACCGGGGAACGACAGGGGGCGAGTGGGCAATGAGCAGTTCTTC.

Here the CDR3 DNA reads TGTGCCAGCAGTTCTAACACCGGGGAGCTGTTTTTT. Translation gives CASSSNTGELFF. This chain links TRBV27 with TRBJ2-2; D remains ambiguous. CDR1 is MNHEY and CDR2 is SMNVEV in the germline V gene (reference sequence). The V gene lost 4 bases and the J gene lost 2 bases, with 2 bases spanning the gap. CDR3 length equals 12 residues.

The chain combines TRBV7-2 with TRBJ2-1, with D possibly matching TRBD1 (5 bases). Per the germline V gene, CDR1 is SGHTA and CDR2 is FQGNSA. The CDR3 is made up of 13 amino acids. Trimming removed 5 bases at V and 15 bases at J, with 20 bases between. The CDR3 protein is CASSPSRVRGLFF. The CDR3 DNA is TGTGCCAGCAGCCCATCCAGGGTCAGAGGTCTGTTCTTC.

The chain joins TRBV30 to TRBJ2-4; D is possibly TRBD1 or TRBD2 (5 bases each). This CDR3 spans 15 amino acids. The V and J ends lost 1 base and 1 base respectively, with 11 bases between them. Germline CDR1 reads GTSNPN; CDR2 reads SVGIG (reference sequence). CDR3 protein: CAWSGGTLAKNIQYF. The CDR3 DNA reads TGTGCCTGGAGTGGGGGGACGTTGGCCAAAAACATTCAGTACTTC.

The chain couples TRBV4-1 to TRBJ1-1; a weak D match, TRBD1 (5 bases). V lost 6 bases, J lost 3 bases, and 17 bases lay in between. The CDR3 has 15 residues. Germline loops: CDR1 MGHRA, CDR2 YSYEKL. CDR3 residues: CASRGGRVGDTEAFF. DNA of the CDR3: TGCGCCAGCAGGGGGGGGAGGGTCGGGGACACTGAAGCTTTCTTT.

This clone came up a few times. This rearrangement joins TRBV11-2 to TRBJ1-2; D remains ambiguous. Germline CDR1 SGHAT, CDR2 FQNNGV. The CDR3 loop spans 15 amino acids. The V and J ends lost 5 bases and 3 bases respectively, with 16 bases between them. CDR3 nucleotides: TGTGCCAGCAGCCCCCGCGTGGGATCGGACTATGGCTACACCTTC. Amino acids: CASSPRVGSDYGYTF.

V gene TRBV7-2 combines with J gene TRBJ1-2, with 8 bases that match TRBD1. With 5 bases clipped from V and 4 bases from J, the junction kept 3 bases outside the gene matches. Looked up from germline, CDR1 is SGHTA and CDR2 is FQGNSA. The CDR3 sequence is 13 residues long. CDR3 bases: TGTGCCAGCAGCCGGGACAGGAGCTATGGCTACACCTTC. Residues: CASSRDRSYGYTF.